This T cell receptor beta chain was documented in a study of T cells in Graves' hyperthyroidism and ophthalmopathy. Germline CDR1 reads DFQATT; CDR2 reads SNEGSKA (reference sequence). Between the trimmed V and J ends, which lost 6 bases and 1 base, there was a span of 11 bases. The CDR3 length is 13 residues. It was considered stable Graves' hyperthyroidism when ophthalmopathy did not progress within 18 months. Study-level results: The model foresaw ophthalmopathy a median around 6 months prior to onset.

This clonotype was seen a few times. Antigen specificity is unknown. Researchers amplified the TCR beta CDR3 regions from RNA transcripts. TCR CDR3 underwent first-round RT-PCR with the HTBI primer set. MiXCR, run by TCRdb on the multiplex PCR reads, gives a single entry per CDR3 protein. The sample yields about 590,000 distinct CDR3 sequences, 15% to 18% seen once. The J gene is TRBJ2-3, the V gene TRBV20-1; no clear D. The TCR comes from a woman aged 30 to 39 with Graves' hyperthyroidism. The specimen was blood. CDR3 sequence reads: CSAPPARTDTQYF. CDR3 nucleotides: TGCAGTGCCCCTCCGGCCCGCACAGATACGCAGTATTTT.